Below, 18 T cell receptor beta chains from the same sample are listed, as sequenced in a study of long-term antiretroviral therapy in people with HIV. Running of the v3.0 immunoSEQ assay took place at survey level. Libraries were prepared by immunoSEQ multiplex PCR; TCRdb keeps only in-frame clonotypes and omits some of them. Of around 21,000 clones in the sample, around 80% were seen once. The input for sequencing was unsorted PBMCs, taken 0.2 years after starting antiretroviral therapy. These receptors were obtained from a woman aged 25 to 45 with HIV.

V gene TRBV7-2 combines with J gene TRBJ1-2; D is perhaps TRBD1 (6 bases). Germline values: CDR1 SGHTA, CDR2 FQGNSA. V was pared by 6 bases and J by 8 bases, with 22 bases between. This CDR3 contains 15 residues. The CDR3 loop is CASSSPAGHTMGYTF. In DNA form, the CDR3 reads TGTGCCAGCAGTTCTCCAGCGGGACATACTATGGGCTACACCTTC.

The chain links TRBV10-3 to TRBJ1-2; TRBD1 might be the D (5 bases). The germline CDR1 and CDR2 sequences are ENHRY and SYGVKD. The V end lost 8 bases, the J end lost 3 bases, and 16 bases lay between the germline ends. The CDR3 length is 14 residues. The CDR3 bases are TGTGCCATCGGGCAGGGCGAGACCTACTATGGCTACACCTTC. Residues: CAIGQGETYYGYTF.

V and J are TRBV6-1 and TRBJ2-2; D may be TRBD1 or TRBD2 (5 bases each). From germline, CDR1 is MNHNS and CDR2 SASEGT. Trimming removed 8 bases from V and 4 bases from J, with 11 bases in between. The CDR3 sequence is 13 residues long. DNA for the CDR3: TGTGCCAGCGCCGGGACCCTCACCGGGGAGCTGTTTTTT. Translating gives CASAGTLTGELFF.

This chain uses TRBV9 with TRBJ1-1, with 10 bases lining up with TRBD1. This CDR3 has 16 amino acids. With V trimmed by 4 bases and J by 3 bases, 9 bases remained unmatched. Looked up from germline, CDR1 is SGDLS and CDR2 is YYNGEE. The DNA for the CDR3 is TGTGCCAGCAGCTCAAGACAGGGGGCTACTTACACTGAAGCTTTCTTT. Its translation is CASSSRQGATYTEAFF.

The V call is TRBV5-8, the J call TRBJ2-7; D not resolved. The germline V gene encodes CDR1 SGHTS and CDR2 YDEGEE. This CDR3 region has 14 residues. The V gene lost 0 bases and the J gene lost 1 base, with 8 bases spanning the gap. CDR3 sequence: CASSLGQPSYEQYF. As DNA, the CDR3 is TGTGCCAGCAGCTTGGGTCAGCCTTCCTACGAGCAGTACTTC.

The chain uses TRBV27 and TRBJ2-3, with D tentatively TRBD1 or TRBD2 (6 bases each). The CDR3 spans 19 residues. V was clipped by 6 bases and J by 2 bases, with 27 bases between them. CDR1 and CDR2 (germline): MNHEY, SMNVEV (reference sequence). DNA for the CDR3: TGTGCCAGCAGCGGCCGATTTTTGGGGGGCAGGGAGAACACAGATACGCAGTATTTT. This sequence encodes CASSGRFLGGRENTDTQYF.

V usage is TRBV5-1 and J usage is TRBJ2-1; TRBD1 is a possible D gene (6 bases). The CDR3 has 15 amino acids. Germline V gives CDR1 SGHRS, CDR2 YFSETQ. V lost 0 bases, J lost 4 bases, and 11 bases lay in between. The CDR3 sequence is CASSLAGGQYNEQFF. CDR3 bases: TGCGCCAGCAGCTTGGCCGGTGGACAGTACAATGAGCAGTTCTTC.

The DNA of the CDR3 is TGTGCCAGCAGTGAATTGACAGGGCGAAATCAGCCCCAGCATTTT. This sequence encodes CASSELTGRNQPQHF. This sequence joins TRBV6-1 and TRBJ1-5, with TRBD1 matching over 7 bases. CDR3 size: 15 residues. Germline values: CDR1 MNHNS, CDR2 SASEGT. V trimming: 2 bases; J trimming: 4 bases; junction bases outside the gene matches: 5.

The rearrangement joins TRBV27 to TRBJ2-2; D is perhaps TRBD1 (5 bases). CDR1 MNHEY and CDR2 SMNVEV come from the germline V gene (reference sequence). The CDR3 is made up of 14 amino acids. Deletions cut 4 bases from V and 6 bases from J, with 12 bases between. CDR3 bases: TGTGCCAGCAGTTCCGTGCCAGGGTCCGGGGAGCTGTTTTTT. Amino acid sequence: CASSSVPGSGELFF.

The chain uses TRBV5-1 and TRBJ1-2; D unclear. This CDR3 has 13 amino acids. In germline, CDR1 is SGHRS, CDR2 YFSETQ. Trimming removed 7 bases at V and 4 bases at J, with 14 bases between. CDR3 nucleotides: TGCGCCAGCGAGGACGGCACTGGCTATGGCTACACCTTC. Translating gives CASEDGTGYGYTF.

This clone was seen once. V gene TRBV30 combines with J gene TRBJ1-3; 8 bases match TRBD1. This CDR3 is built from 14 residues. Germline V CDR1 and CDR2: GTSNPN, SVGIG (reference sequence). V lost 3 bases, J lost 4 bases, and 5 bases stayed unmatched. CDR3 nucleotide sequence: TGTGCCTGGAGCGGGGACAGGCAAGGAAACACCATATATTTT. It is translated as CAWSGDRQGNTIYF.

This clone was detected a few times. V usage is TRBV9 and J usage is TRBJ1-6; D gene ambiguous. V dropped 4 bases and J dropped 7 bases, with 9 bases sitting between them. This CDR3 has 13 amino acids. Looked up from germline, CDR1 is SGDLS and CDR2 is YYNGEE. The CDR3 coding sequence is TGTGCCAGCAGCAAGGCTGGAAATTCACCCCTCCACTTT. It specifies CASSKAGNSPLHF. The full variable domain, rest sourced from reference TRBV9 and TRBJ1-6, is DSGVTQTPKHLITATGQRVTLRCSPRSGDLSVYWYQQSLDQGLQFLIQYYNGEERAKGNILERFSAQQFPDLHSELNLSSLELGDSALYFCASSKAGNSPLHFGNGTRLTVT.

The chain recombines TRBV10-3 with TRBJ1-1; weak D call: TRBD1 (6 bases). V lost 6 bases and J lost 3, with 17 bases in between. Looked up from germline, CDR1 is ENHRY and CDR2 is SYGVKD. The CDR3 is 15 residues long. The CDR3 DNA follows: TGTGCCATCAGCACCCTTACAGGGTTGGACACTGAAGCTTTCTTT. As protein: CAISTLTGLDTEAFF.

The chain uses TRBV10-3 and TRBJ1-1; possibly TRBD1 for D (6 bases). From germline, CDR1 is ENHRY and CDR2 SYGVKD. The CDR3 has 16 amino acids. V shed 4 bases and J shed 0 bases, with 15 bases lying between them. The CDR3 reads CAISAGAKGMNTEAFF. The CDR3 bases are TGTGCCATCAGTGCAGGGGCGAAGGGAATGAACACTGAAGCTTTCTTT.

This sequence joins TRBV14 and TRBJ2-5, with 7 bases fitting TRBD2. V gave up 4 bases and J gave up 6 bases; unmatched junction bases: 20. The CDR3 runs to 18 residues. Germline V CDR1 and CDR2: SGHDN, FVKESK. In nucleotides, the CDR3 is TGTGCCAGCAGCCCCCTATCAACGGCTAGCGGCCCGAAGAAGACCCAGTACTTC. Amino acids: CASSPLSTASGPKKTQYF.

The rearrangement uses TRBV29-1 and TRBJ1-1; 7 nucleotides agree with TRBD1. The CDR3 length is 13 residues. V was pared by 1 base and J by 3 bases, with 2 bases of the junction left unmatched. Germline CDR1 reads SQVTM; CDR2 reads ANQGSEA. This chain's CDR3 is CSVEGQGHTEAFF. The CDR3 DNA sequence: TGCAGCGTTGAAGGACAGGGTCACACTGAAGCTTTCTTT.

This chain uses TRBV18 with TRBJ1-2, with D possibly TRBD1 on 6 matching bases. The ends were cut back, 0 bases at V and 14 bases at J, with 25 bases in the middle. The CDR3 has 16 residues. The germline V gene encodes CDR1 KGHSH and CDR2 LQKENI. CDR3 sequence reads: CASSPPGQSRSMAKTF. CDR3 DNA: TGTGCCAGCTCACCACCCGGACAGTCTCGTTCCATGGCTAAGACCTTC.

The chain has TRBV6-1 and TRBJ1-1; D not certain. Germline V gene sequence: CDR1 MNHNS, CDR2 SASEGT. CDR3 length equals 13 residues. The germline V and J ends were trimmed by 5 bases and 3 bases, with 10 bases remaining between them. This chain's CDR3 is CASSLGPYTEAFF. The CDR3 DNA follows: TGTGCCAGCAGTCTAGGGCCTTACACTGAAGCTTTCTTT.